These 31 T cell receptor beta chains originate from one sample sequenced in a study of blood T cell repertoires in COVID-19. Sequenced by immunoSEQ multiplex PCR; TCRdb stores in-frame clones only, minus some. The sample contains about 68,000 clones, around 90% of which appear only once. The source material was peripheral blood. The receptor set was obtained from a man aged 35-49 years with COVID-19, enrolled during active disease.

The gene calls are TRBV28 and TRBJ2-2, with TRBD2 identical over 11 bases. The CDR3 contains 14 residues. From germline, CDR1 is MDHEN and CDR2 SYDVKM. V shed 8 bases, J shed 6 bases, and the junction held 5 bases outside the gene matches. CDR3 in DNA: TGTGCCAGCGTTAGCGGGGGGGCCCCCGGGGAGCTGTTTTTT. It is translated as CASVSGGAPGELFF.

V gene TRBV9 combines with J gene TRBJ1-2; D perhaps matches TRBD1 (6 bases). This CDR3 spans 14 amino acids. Germline V lookup: CDR1 SGDLS, CDR2 YYNGEE. Trimming stripped 0 bases from V and 6 bases from J, with 12 bases between. Written as DNA, the CDR3 is TGTGCCAGCAGCGTAGGGGCAGGGGACAATGGCTACACCTTC. This translates into CASSVGAGDNGYTF.

V usage is TRBV24-1 and J usage is TRBJ2-7, with D perhaps matching TRBD1 (5 bases). Germline V gene sequence: CDR1 KGHDR, CDR2 SFDVKD. This CDR3 has 13 residues. Trimming shortened V by 4 bases and J by 4 bases, and 10 bases separated the two germline ends. CDR3: CATSDRRGYEQYF. For the CDR3, the DNA is TGTGCCACCAGTGACCGTAGGGGTTACGAGCAGTACTTC.

V usage is TRBV7-3 and J usage is TRBJ2-3, with 10 bases identical to TRBD1. The CDR3 is made up of 17 amino acids. CDR1 SGHTA and CDR2 FQGTGA come from the germline V gene. The J segment lost 3 bases and the V segment lost 5 bases, leaving 11 bases of the junction unmatched. The CDR3 spells CASSQGRGTGVTDTQYF. CDR3 sequence (DNA): TGTGCCAGCAGCCAAGGCAGAGGGACAGGGGTTACAGATACGCAGTATTTT.

The gene calls are TRBV4-2 and TRBJ2-5; TRBD1 matches 7 bases. The CDR3 loop spans 15 amino acids. The J segment lost 4 bases and the V segment lost 0 bases, leaving 5 bases of the junction unmatched. Germline values: CDR1 LGHNA, CDR2 YNFKEQ. The CDR3 DNA follows: TGTGCCAGCAGCCAAGAGGGAACAGGGGCAGAGACCCAGTACTTC. Translated: CASSQEGTGAETQYF.

The rearrangement joins TRBV9 to TRBJ2-7, with TRBD1 identical over 7 bases. The CDR3 runs to 15 residues. CDR1 and CDR2 (germline): SGDLS, YYNGEE. The V gene end was trimmed by 4 bases and the J gene end by 3 bases; junction bases not matched to a gene: 10. The CDR3 region is CASSLDPGQFYEQYF. The DNA of the CDR3 is TGTGCCAGCAGCCTTGACCCGGGACAGTTCTACGAGCAGTACTTC.

This chain connects TRBV19 to TRBJ2-7; tentatively, D is TRBD1 (6 bases). This CDR3 comprises 13 residues. V lost 8 bases to trimming and J lost 3 bases, with 14 bases between them. Germline CDR1 and CDR2: LNHDA and SQIVND (reference sequence). Written as DNA, the CDR3 is TGTGCCAGTTCACAGGGCGAATTCTACGAGCAGTACTTC. Translated: CASSQGEFYEQYF.

The V gene is TRBV4-2, the J gene TRBJ2-5; 11 bases agree with TRBD2. The CDR3 is made up of 16 amino acids. Germline loops: CDR1 LGHNA, CDR2 YNFKEQ. The V segment lost 1 base and the J segment 2 bases; nucleotides outside the gene matches: 3. CDR3 sequence (DNA): TGTGCCAGCAGCCAAGGGGCTAGCGGGGGGCAAGAGACCCAGTACTTC. Its translation is CASSQGASGGQETQYF.

The V and J genes are TRBV19 and TRBJ2-5; 8 bases fit TRBD1. CDR3 length: 16 amino acids. V lost 3 bases, J lost 2 bases, and 8 bases stayed unmatched. Per germline, CDR1 LNHDA and CDR2 SQIVND (reference sequence). The CDR3 DNA reads as TGTGCCAGTAGTATCGGGCAGGGGGCAACTCAAGAGACCCAGTACTTC. Its protein is CASSIGQGATQETQYF.

The chain has TRBV2 and TRBJ2-3; possibly TRBD2 for D (5 bases). Germline V gene sequence: CDR1 SNHLY, CDR2 FYNNEI. The CDR3 loop spans 17 amino acids. Trimming cost V 1 base and J 2 bases, with 16 bases left between them. CDR3 in DNA: TGTGCCAGCAGTGAAGACCCTCTAGCTAGGTCCACAGATACGCAGTATTTT. Residues: CASSEDPLARSTDTQYF.

The chain has TRBV4-1 and TRBJ1-1; the D gene is possibly TRBD1 (6 bases). The V and J ends lost 0 bases and 1 base respectively, with 18 bases between them. There are 18 residues in the CDR3. CDR1 and CDR2 (germline): MGHRA, YSYEKL. The CDR3 DNA sequence: TGCGCCAGCAGCCAAGACGCTCGGACAGTTCTTACGAACACTGAAGCTTTCTTT. It translates to CASSQDARTVLTNTEAFF.

The chain combines TRBV4-2 with TRBJ1-6; no firm D call. Germline V gives CDR1 LGHNA, CDR2 YNFKEQ. This CDR3 is built from 15 residues. Trimming left V 0 bases short and J 9 bases short, with 12 bases between. CDR3 bases: TGTGCCAGCAGCCAAGATACCGCTACGTCTTCACCCCTCCACTTT. This codes for CASSQDTATSSPLHF.

The chain has TRBV5-1 and TRBJ1-2; weak D call: TRBD1 (6 bases). This CDR3 spans 13 amino acids. Trimming removed 4 bases from V and 8 bases from J, with 15 bases in between. Per germline, CDR1 SGHRS and CDR2 YFSETQ. The CDR3 reads CASSTTGLRGYTF. The CDR3 bases are TGCGCCAGCAGCACCACAGGGTTGAGGGGCTACACCTTC.

This chain uses TRBV10-3 with TRBJ1-2; 9 positions agree with TRBD1. After removal of 4 bases from V and 5 bases from J, the junction contained 5 bases not matched to a gene. The germline gives CDR1 ENHRY, CDR2 SYGVKD. This CDR3 contains 14 residues. CDR3 region: CAISGQQGAYGYTF. The CDR3 DNA reads TGTGCCATCAGTGGCCAACAGGGGGCTTATGGCTACACCTTC.

The rearrangement links TRBV25-1 to TRBJ2-1, with 9 nucleotides matching TRBD2. Per the germline V gene, CDR1 is MGHDK and CDR2 is SYGVNS. CDR3 length equals 17 residues. Losses at the gene ends were 6 bases for V and 1 base for J; bases not matched to a gene: 10. The CDR3 DNA reads TGTGCCAGCAGGGGGGCAGGACTAGCGTCGTCCTACAATGAGCAGTTCTTC. It yields the protein CASRGAGLASSYNEQFF.

The chain couples TRBV18 to TRBJ1-1; the D is unclear. Per germline, CDR1 KGHSH and CDR2 LQKENI. The CDR3 length is 13 residues. The V gene lost 4 bases and the J gene lost 4 bases, with 10 bases spanning the gap. The CDR3 loop reads CASSLVLSTEAFF. For the CDR3, the DNA is TGTGCCAGCTCACTCGTATTGAGCACTGAAGCTTTCTTT.

The CDR3 sequence is CASSPVGGPGEETQYF. The CDR3 nucleotides are TGTGCCAGCAGCCCAGTGGGGGGGCCCGGAGAAGAGACCCAGTACTTC. J is TRBJ2-5 and V is TRBV7-3; possibly TRBD2 for D (7 bases). From germline, CDR1 is SGHTA and CDR2 FQGTGA. This CDR3 is built from 16 residues. Trimming left V 5 bases short and J 3 bases short, with 19 bases between.

The V gene is TRBV5-1, the J gene TRBJ1-4; 7 nucleotides line up with TRBD1. The CDR3 runs 16 residues. V was pared by 3 bases and J by 4 bases, with 9 bases of the junction left unmatched. Germline CDR1 reads SGHRS; CDR2 reads YFSETQ. CDR3 sequence reads: CASSSTGQVLNEKLFF. The CDR3 DNA reads TGCGCCAGCAGCTCGACAGGACAGGTTCTTAATGAAAAACTGTTTTTT.

V and J are TRBV18 and TRBJ2-7, with D possibly matching TRBD2 (5 bases). CDR1 and CDR2 from the germline V gene are KGHSH and LQKENI. CDR3 length: 13 residues. V lost 0 bases, J lost 3 bases, and 6 bases lay in between. The CDR3 loop reads CASSPPGVYEQYF. CDR3 nucleotide sequence: TGTGCCAGCTCACCACCGGGAGTCTACGAGCAGTACTTC.

The chain has TRBV3-1 (or the pseudogene TRBV3-2) and TRBJ1-2, with TRBD1 identical over 8 bases. The V and J ends lost 6 bases and 2 bases, in that order; junction bases with no gene match: 8. The CDR3 spans 15 residues. Germline V gene data show CDR1 as LGHDT and CDR2 as YNNKEL (reference sequence). CDR3 protein: CASSQLTGVNYGYTF. CDR3 DNA sequence: TGTGCCAGCAGTCAACTGACAGGGGTCAACTATGGCTACACCTTC.

The V call is TRBV5-1, the J call TRBJ1-6; D remains unclear. Germline V gives CDR1 SGHRS, CDR2 YFSETQ. V lost 0 bases to trimming and J lost 7 bases, with 11 bases between them. The CDR3 extends over 15 amino acids. This CDR3 is CASSLEVRNNSPLHF. For the CDR3, the DNA is TGCGCCAGCAGCTTGGAAGTGCGGAACAATTCACCCCTCCACTTT.

The chain employs TRBV28 and TRBJ1-3; D gene uncertain. Per germline, CDR1 MDHEN and CDR2 SYDVKM. V lost 1 base and J lost 0, with 10 bases in between. The CDR3 covers 16 residues. The CDR3 bases are TGTGCCAGCAGTTTATATTCGGGAATCTCTGGAAACACCATATATTTT. Translated: CASSLYSGISGNTIYF.

The CDR3 nucleotides are TGTGCCAGCAGTGAAGGCTTCTCCGGGACTAGAATCGAGCAGTACTTC. This gives the protein CASSEGFSGTRIEQYF. This chain links TRBV6-1 with TRBJ2-7; the match to TRBD2 covers 8 bases. Germline assignment: CDR1 MNHNS and CDR2 SASEGT. V gave up 1 base and J gave up 6 bases; unmatched junction bases: 11. The CDR3 runs 16 residues.

The chain combines TRBV28 with TRBJ2-7, with 7 bases fitting TRBD1. The length of the CDR3 is 16 residues. V lost 8 bases to trimming and J lost 3 bases; unmatched junction nucleotides: 16. CDR1 is MDHEN and CDR2 is SYDVKM in the germline V gene. In DNA form, the CDR3 reads TGTGCCAGCTACGGACAGGCGACCCCTTCCTACTACGAGCAGTACTTC. Translation gives CASYGQATPSYYEQYF.

The chain joins TRBV6-1 to TRBJ1-6, with 7 positions matching TRBD1. Germline CDR1 and CDR2: MNHNS and SASEGT. The CDR3 length is 14 residues. After removal of 3 bases from V and 8 bases from J, the junction contained 4 bases not matched to a gene. The CDR3 nucleotides read TGTGCCAGCAGTGAGACGGGACAGTATTCACCCCTCCACTTT. Protein: CASSETGQYSPLHF.

The chain joins TRBV3-1 (or the pseudogene TRBV3-2) to TRBJ2-2, with D unresolved. The CDR3 loop spans 13 amino acids. CDR1 and CDR2 from the germline V gene are LGHDT and YNNKEL (reference sequence). V lost 2 bases, J lost 5 bases, and 6 bases lay in between. The CDR3 protein is CASSQIYTGELFF. The CDR3 nucleotides are TGTGCCAGCAGCCAAATTTATACCGGGGAGCTGTTTTTT.

This chain uses TRBV3-1 (or the pseudogene TRBV3-2) with TRBJ1-6; D is uncertain. V gave up 1 base and J gave up 0 bases, with 10 bases separating them. This CDR3 region has 17 residues. From germline, CDR1 is LGHDT and CDR2 YNNKEL (reference sequence). In DNA form, the CDR3 reads TGTGCCAGCAGCCAAGGCGGGCCCAGCTCCTATAATTCACCCCTCCACTTT. It translates to CASSQGGPSSYNSPLHF.

The chain combines TRBV7-9 with TRBJ1-4, with unresolved D. With 3 bases removed from V and 0 bases from J, the gap between germline ends came to 5 bases. Germline V gene data show CDR1 as SEHNR and CDR2 as FQNEAQ (reference sequence). The CDR3 length is 14 residues. This CDR3 is CASSLRATNEKLFF. DNA for the CDR3: TGTGCCAGCAGCTTGCGAGCAACTAATGAAAAACTGTTTTTT.

This clone was observed once. V gene TRBV4-1 combines with J gene TRBJ2-7, with D possibly TRBD1 on 5 matching bases. Trimming removed 0 bases at V and 2 bases at J, with 17 bases between. Germline lookup yields CDR1 MGHRA and CDR2 YSYEKL. The CDR3 extends over 17 amino acids. CDR3 protein: CASSQDLGARAPYEQYF. The CDR3 DNA reads as TGCGCCAGCAGCCAAGATCTTGGGGCTAGGGCGCCCTACGAGCAGTACTTC.

The V and J genes are TRBV11-2 and TRBJ1-2, with TRBD1 identical over 7 bases. Germline loops: CDR1 SGHAT, CDR2 FQNNGV. J lost 6 bases, V lost 5 bases, and 9 bases had no gene match. The CDR3 is 14 amino acids. CDR3 loop: CASSQLTGLDGYTF. CDR3 in DNA: TGTGCCAGCAGCCAGTTGACAGGGTTGGATGGCTACACCTTC.

The V and J genes are TRBV5-1 and TRBJ2-2, with D perhaps TRBD2 (5 bases). The CDR3 is made up of 16 amino acids. Germline CDR1 is SGHRS and CDR2 is YFSETQ. The V and J ends lost 1 base and 1 base respectively, with 11 bases between them. The CDR3 spells CASSLLQRLNTGELFF. CDR3 nucleotide sequence: TGCGCCAGCAGCTTGCTGCAGCGGCTGAACACCGGGGAGCTGTTTTTT.